This T cell receptor beta chain is from a study of blood T cells in healthy people across ages. Study-wide findings and caveats: Naive CD4+ cells and diversity were both higher in long-lived donors than in aged donors. When one million T cells were used, diversity estimates were thought to be underestimates.

Primers used in a second PCR of roughly 7 to 12 cycles were a sample-barcoded 5' primer and a J-beta primer mix. One entry per CDR3 protein, called by TCRdb with MiXCR from the 5' RACE reads. This table has hundreds of thousands of distinct CDR3 sequences, 40% to 50% appearing once. There are 15 residues in the CDR3. Per the germline V gene, CDR1 is LGHNA and CDR2 is YSLEER. J lost 8 bases, V lost 4 bases, and 7 bases had no gene match. This clonotype was found a few times. Its antigen remains unidentified. The TCR was taken from a man in his fifties or sixties in good health. Material for sequencing was blood. This chain uses TRBV4-3 with TRBJ2-3, with TRBD2 identical over 12 bases. The CDR3 loop reads CASSREGLAGGTQYF. In DNA, the CDR3 is TGCGCCAGCAGCCGTGAGGGACTAGCGGGTGGTACGCAGTATTTT.